This T cell receptor (beta chain) stems from a study of Tregs in tolerant kidney transplant recipients. About the study: Recipient PBMCs carried a CFSE label and met irradiated graft donor PBMCs for about six days before FACS sorting. Whole-study findings and limits: Findings come from small patient numbers and require larger validation. Biological reproducibility was not directly addressed, but technical replication error appeared minimal. The most relevant donor-specific Treg TCRbeta repertoire apparently came from expansion with activated donor B cells.

In regard to this clone: What it binds is not known.

Clones were sequenced by immunoSEQ multiplex PCR, and TCRdb holds only the in-frame ones, with some missing. The table lists roughly 9,400 clones, about 45% of them singletons. Germline-derived CDR1 and CDR2 are GTSNPN and SVGIG (reference sequence). The CDR3 spans 14 residues. Trimming removed 8 bases from V and 6 bases from J; junction bases left unmatched: 14. The rearrangement links TRBV30 to TRBJ2-7; 9 bases agree with TRBD1. Sequences were obtained from CD4+ T cells from blood cultured with allogeneic cells. The sequence derives from a human donor in good health. The CDR3 loop is CARTGTGRIGEQYF. The DNA of the CDR3 is TGTGCCCGGACCGGGACAGGGAGGATAGGCGAGCAGTACTTC.